This entry features one TCR beta chain sequence. In its sample, this clone was seen many times. This receptor's antigen is unknown. The read ends 3 residues shy of where the CDR3 ends; the end is completed using the germline J gene. The sample originates from a study of T cell clonality in common variable immunodeficiency (dated by TCRdb to about 2015). Overall study results and their limits: Reportedly, TCRbeta sequences from CVID had fewer deletions and N-nucleotide insertions, and highly modified clones with 13 or more V deletions were absent from CVID. Even though DNA input was equal, the average per sample came to about 81,820 unique sequences for controls compared with about 31,547 for CVID samples. The authors noted that sequencing repertoires of T cell subpopulations would be needed to clarify what caused the increased clonality in CVID. Differences among patients in the CVID cohort limited the correlations between repertoire features and clinical complications. CVID subjects shared fewer TCRbeta clones with each other than healthy controls did (p < 0.0001). TCRbeta clonality was higher in CVID subjects than in healthy controls (t-test p = 0.018), and the increase was most characteristic of about a third of subjects.

After removal of 7 bases from V and 2 bases from J, the junction retains 10 bases not matched to a gene. The CDR3 holds 14 amino acids from the cysteine to the phenylalanine. Of the CDR3's DNA, 33 bases were read; they are in frame from base 1. Looking up the germline V gene yields CDR1 SQVTM and CDR2 ANQGSEA. Diagnosis of CVID followed standard criteria, namely serum IgG, IgA and/or IgM below the normal range together with specific antibody deficiency. A total of 45 or so subjects (about 15 female and roughly 30 male; age range roughly 9 to 70 years, mean age about 40) were included in the CVID group. Most CVID patients and most healthy controls were of Caucasian heritage. Replacement immunoglobulin therapy had been administered to all CVID subjects for at least one year at the time of study participation. No CVID subject was ill or taking immunomodulatory or immunosuppressive medication when blood was collected. Heparinized peripheral whole blood samples of about 5 to 8.5 ml were obtained from each donor. Genomic DNA from adults with common variable immune deficiency (CVID) and from healthy adult controls was used for sequencing of TCRbeta CDR3 repertoires. Diluted blood was subjected to density centrifugation over Hypaque 1077 or Ficoll-Paque for isolation of peripheral blood mononuclear cells. Unsorted mononuclear cells served as the source of genomic DNA, which was extracted either by Qiagen column purification or by a centrifugation-based method.

CVID samples and control samples contributed equivalent amounts of genomic DNA as sequencing input. For every sample, a 60 bp segment covering the rearranged TCRbeta CDR3 region was amplified and then sequenced. The immunoSEQ assay, a bias-corrected multiplex PCR combined with high-throughput sequencing, was used for TCRbeta amplification. The authors' pipeline ran thus. Every unique nucleotide sequence counted as a clone and was annotated with V, D and J genes, copy number and frequency. Sequences were labeled productive if in frame, and non-productive if out of frame or containing stop codons. As previously described, clonality was computed from Shannon's entropy. The predicted amino acid sequences of productive clones were used to derive mean CDR3 Kyte-Doolittle hydropathy. Scaled V gene usage was hierarchically clustered using Manhattan distance and complete linkage with the R hclust function. Sharing of clones by CDR3 amino acid sequence was evaluated through resampling of 12 repertoires per group over 100 rounds. The repertoires were searched for 55 to 75 published EBV-specific and fewer than 250 published CMV-specific TCRbeta sequences. A couple of CVID samples yielding fewer than 10,000 sequences were excluded from analysis, leaving a few dozen CVID repertoires. Drawn from immuneACCESS, this table holds only the in-frame rearrangements with V and J called that TCRdb kept. Clones are partly lost; checked studies trace under half to an unresolved V gene and leave the rest unexplained. From that table come the V and J calls and clone size; the DNA was used to work out D and trimming. In this sample, 25,000 to 35,000 clones appear, none counted once only. Around 3.2% of the sample is in the top ten clones.

The sequence is built from TRBV29-1 and TRBJ2-5; the central 7 bases match TRBD2. This TCR was sampled from a human donor with common variable immunodeficiency. The source material was peripheral blood mononuclear cells. The CDR3 DNA, read in part, is TGCAGCGCCCTCCCGGCGGGAGTGCAAGAGACC. Its translation reads: CSALPAGVQET. The full CDR3 sequence reads CSALPAGVQETQYF.